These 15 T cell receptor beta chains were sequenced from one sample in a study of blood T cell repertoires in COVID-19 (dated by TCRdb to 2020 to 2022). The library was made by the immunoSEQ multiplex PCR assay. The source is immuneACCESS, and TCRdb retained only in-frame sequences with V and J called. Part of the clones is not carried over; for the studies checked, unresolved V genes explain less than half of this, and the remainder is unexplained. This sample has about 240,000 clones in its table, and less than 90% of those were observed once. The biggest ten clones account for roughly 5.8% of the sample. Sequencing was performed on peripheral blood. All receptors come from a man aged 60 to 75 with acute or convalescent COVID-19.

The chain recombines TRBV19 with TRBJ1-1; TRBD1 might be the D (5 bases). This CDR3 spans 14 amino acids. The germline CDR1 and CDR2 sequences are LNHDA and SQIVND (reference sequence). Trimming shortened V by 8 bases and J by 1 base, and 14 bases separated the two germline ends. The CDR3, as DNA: TGTGCCAGTTACTGGGGGGGGACGAACACTGAAGCTTTCTTT. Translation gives CASYWGGTNTEAFF. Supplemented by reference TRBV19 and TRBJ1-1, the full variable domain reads DGGITQSPKYLFRKEGQNVTLSCEQNLNHDAMYWYRQDPGQGLRLIYYSQIVNDFQKGDIAEGYSVSREKKESFPLTVTSAQKNPTAFYLCASYWGGTNTEAFFGQGTRLTVV.

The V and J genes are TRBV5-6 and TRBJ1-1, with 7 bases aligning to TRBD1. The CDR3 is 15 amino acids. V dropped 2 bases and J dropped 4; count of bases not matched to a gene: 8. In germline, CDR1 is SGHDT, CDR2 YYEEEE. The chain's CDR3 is CASSLRYRGATEAFF. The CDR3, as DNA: TGTGCCAGCAGCTTACGCTACAGGGGTGCCACTGAAGCTTTCTTT.

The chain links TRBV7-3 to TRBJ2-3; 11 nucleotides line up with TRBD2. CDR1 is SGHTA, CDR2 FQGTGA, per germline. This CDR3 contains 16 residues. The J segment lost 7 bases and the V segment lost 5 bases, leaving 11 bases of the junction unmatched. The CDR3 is CASSRTSGSGENTQYF. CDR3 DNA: TGTGCCAGCAGCCGCACTAGCGGGAGTGGGGAGAATACGCAGTATTTT. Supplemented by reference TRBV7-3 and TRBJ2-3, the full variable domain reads GAGVSQTPSNKVTEKGKYVELRCDPISGHTALYWYRQSLGQGPEFLIYFQGTGAADDSGLPNDRFFAVRPEGSVSTLKIQRTERGDSAVYLCASSRTSGSGENTQYFGPGTRLTVL.

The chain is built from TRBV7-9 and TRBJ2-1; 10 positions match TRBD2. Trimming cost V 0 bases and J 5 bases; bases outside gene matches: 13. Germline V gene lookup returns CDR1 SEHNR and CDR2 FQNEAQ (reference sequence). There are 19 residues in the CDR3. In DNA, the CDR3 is TGTGCCAGCAGCTTAGCCCGGGTTCTGCTAGCGGGAGAACACAATGAGCAGTTCTTC. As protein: CASSLARVLLAGEHNEQFF.

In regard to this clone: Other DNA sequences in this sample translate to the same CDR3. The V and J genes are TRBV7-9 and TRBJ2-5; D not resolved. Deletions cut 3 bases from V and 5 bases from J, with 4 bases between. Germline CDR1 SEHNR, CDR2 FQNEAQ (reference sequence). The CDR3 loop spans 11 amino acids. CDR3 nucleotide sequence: TGTGCCAGCAGCTTCGGGGAGACCCAGTACTTC. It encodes CASSFGETQYF.

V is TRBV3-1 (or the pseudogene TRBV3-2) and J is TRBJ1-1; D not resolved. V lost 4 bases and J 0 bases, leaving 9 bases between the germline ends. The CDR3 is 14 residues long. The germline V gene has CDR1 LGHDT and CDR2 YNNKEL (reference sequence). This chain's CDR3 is CASSLGSLNTEAFF. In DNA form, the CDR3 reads TGTGCCAGCAGCCTCGGGAGTCTGAACACTGAAGCTTTCTTT.

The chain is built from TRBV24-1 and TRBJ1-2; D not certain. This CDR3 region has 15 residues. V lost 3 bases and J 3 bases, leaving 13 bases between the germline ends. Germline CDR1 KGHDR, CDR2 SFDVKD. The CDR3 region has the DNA TGTGCCACCAGTGATCCCTCCAGCGGAGACTATGGCTACACCTTC. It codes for CATSDPSSGDYGYTF.

The CDR3, as DNA: TGTGCCAGCAGCCTGGCCGGGACTAGCGGGAGTAATGAGCAGTTCTTC. This sequence encodes CASSLAGTSGSNEQFF. The rearrangement links TRBV7-2 to TRBJ2-1, with 14 bases fitting TRBD2. This CDR3 spans 16 amino acids. V lost 5 bases to trimming and J lost 7 bases; unmatched junction nucleotides: 7. Looked up from germline, CDR1 is SGHTA and CDR2 is FQGNSA.

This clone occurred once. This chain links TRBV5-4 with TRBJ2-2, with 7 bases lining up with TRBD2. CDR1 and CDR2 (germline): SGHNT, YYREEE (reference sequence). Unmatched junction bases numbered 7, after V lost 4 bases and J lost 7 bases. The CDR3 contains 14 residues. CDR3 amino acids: CASSPERDGGELFF. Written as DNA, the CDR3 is TGTGCCAGCAGCCCTGAGCGGGACGGCGGGGAGCTGTTTTTT.

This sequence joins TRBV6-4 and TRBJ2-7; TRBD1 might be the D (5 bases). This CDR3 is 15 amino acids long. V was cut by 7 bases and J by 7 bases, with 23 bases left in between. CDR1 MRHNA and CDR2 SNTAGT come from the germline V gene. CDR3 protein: CASTRLQAGRVEQYF. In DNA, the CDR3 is TGTGCCAGCACCCGGTTACAGGCTGGTAGGGTAGAGCAGTACTTC.

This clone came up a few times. CDR3 in amino acids: CASSLMSVTGELFF. CDR3 DNA sequence: TGCGCCAGCAGCTTGATGTCTGTCACCGGGGAGCTGTTTTTT. The chain combines TRBV5-1 with TRBJ2-2; no definite D call. The CDR3 length is 14 residues. CDR1 and CDR2 (germline): SGHRS, YFSETQ. Trimming removed 1 base at V and 4 bases at J, with 8 bases between.

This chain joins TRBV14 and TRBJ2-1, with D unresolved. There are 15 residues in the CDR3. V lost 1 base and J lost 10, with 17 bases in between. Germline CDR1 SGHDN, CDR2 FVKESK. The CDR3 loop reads CASSQVLGGFNEQFF. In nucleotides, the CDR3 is TGTGCCAGCAGCCAAGTCCTAGGTGGGTTTAACGAGCAGTTCTTC.

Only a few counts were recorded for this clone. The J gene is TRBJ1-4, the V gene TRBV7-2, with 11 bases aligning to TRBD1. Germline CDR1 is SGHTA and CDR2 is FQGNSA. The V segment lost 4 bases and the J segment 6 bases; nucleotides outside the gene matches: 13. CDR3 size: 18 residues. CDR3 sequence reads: CASSSTHTPGQGDEKLFF. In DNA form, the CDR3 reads TGTGCCAGCAGCTCTACACATACACCGGGACAGGGGGATGAAAAACTGTTTTTT.

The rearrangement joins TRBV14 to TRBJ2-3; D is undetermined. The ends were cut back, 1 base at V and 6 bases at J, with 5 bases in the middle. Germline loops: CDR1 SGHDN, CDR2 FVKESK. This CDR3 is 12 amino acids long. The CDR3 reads CASSQVVDTQYF. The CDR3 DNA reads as TGTGCCAGCAGCCAAGTAGTCGATACGCAGTATTTT.

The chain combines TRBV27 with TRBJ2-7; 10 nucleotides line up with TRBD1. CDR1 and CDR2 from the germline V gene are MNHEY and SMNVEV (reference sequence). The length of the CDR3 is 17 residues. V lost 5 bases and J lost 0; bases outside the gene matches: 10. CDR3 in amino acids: CASSLTPGQGFSYEQYF. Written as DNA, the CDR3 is TGTGCCAGCAGTCTAACCCCGGGACAGGGGTTCTCCTACGAGCAGTACTTC.